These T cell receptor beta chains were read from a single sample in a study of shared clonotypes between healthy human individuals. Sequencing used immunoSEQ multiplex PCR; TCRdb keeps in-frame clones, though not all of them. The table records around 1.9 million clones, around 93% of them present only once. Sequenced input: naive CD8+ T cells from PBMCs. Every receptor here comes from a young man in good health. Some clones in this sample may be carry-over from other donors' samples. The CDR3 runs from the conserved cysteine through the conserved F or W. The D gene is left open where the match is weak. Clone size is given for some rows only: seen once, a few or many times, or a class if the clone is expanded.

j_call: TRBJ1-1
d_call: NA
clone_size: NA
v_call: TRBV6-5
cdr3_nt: TGTGCCAGCACCTCCTTAGGTTTGGACACTGAAGCTTTCTTT
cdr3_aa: CASTSLGLDTEAFF

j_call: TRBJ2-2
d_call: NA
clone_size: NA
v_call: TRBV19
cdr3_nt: TGTGCCAGTAGTCCGCGCTTTCAGGACACCGGGGAGCTGTTTTTT
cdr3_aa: CASSPRFQDTGELFF

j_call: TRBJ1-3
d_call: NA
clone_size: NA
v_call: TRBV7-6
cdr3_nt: TGTGCCAGCAGCTTAGGGACAGCCTCTGGAAACACCATATATTTT
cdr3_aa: CASSLGTASGNTIYF

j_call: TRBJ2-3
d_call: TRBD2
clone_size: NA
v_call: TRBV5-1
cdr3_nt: TGCGCCAGCAGCAAGGGACTAGGGCCACCCACAGATACGCAGTATTTT
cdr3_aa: CASSKGLGPPTDTQYF

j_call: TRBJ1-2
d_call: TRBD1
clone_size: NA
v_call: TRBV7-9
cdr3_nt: TGTGCCAGCGGGGTGACAGGGGACATTGGCTACACCTTC
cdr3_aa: CASGVTGDIGYTF

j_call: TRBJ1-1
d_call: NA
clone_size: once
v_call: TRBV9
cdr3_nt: TGTGCCAGCAGCGTAGGGGGGCGGACCGACGCTTTCTTT
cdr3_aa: CASSVGGRTDAFF

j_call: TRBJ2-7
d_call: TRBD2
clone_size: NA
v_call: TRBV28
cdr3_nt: TGTGCCAGCAGTCGCAGACTAGCGGGAGTTTACGAGCAGTACTTC
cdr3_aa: CASSRRLAGVYEQYF

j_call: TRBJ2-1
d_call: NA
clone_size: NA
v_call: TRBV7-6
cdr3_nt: TGTGCCAGCAGCTTATCCCCGGAAGGTGGGGGCAGTGAGCAGTTCTTC
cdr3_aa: CASSLSPEGGGSEQFF

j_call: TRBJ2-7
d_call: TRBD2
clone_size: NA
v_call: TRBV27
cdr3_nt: TGTGCCAGCAGCCCGCGGGGGGGGACTAGCGGGCGCTACGAGCAGTACTTC
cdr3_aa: CASSPRGGTSGRYEQYF

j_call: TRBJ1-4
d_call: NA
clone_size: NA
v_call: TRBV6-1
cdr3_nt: TGTGCCAGCAGTGAAAGTCGCGGAACCTTTAATGAAAAACTGTTTTTT
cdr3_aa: CASSESRGTFNEKLFF

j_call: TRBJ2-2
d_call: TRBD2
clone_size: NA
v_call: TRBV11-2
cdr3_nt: TGTGCCAGCAGCTTAGTATCTCTAGCGGCCGGGGAGCTGTTTTTT
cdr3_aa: CASSLVSLAAGELFF

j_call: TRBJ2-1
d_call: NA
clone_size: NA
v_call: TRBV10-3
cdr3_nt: TGTGCCACCATGGGGGGGCGGGAGCCGCCCAATGAGCAGTTCTTC
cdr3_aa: CATMGGREPPNEQFF

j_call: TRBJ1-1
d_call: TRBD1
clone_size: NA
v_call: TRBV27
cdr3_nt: TGTGCCAGCAGTGGAGACAGGGGTAACACTGAAGCTTTCTTT
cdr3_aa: CASSGDRGNTEAFF

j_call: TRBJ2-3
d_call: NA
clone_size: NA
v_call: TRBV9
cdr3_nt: TGTGCCAGCAGCCCAGGGGGGGCCTTCCGCACAGATACGCAGTATTTT
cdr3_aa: CASSPGGAFRTDTQYF

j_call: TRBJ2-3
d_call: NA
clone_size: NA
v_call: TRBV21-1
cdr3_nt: TGTGCCGTAGCACTAGAGCGGGAGGGAACAGATACGCAGTATTTT
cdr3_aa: CAVALEREGTDTQYF

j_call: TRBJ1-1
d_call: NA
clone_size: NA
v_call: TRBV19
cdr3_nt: TGTGCCAGTAGTATAGTAGCAGGGTCGGGGACTGAAGCTTTCTTT
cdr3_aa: CASSIVAGSGTEAFF

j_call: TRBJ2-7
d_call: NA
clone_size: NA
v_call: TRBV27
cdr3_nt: TGTGCCAGCAGTTTATGGGGTGGGACAAGCGGCTACGAGCAGTACTTC
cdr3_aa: CASSLWGGTSGYEQYF

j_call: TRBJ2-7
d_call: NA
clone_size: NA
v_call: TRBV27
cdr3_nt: TGTGCCAGCATCTACCGGCTCCCAGGTATCTACGAGCAGTACTTC
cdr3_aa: CASIYRLPGIYEQYF

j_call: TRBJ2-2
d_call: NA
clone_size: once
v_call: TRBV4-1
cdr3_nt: TGCGCCAGCAGCCAAGATTCGCCACTACCTACCGGGGAGCTGTTTTTT
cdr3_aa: CASSQDSPLPTGELFF

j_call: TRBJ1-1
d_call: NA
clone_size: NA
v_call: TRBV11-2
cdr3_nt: TGTGCCAGCAGCTTAGAAGGGGGCACTGAAGCTTTCTTT
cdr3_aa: CASSLEGGTEAFF

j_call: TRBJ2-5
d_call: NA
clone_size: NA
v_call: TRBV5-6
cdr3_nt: TGTGCCAGCAGCTTGGCCATAGGGGGGGAAGAGACCCAGTACTTC
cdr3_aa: CASSLAIGGEETQYF

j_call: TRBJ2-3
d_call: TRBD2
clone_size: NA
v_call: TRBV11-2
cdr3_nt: TGTGCCAGCAGCTTAGTTAGGCGGGAGTCCGGAGATACGCAGTATTTT
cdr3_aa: CASSLVRRESGDTQYF

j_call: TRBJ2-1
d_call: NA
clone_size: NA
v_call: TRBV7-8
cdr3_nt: TGTGCCAGCAGCTATACAGGGAGCTCCTACAATGAGCAGTTCTTC
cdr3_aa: CASSYTGSSYNEQFF

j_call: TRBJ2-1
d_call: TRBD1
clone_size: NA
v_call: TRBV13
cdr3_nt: TGTGCCAGCAGCTCCATACAGGGGGATGAGCAGTTCTTC
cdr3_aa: CASSSIQGDEQFF

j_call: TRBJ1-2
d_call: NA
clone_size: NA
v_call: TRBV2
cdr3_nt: TGTGCCAGCAGTGAATACGGTCCCACTAACTATGGCTACACCTTC
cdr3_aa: CASSEYGPTNYGYTF

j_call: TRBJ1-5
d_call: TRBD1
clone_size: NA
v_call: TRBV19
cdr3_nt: TGTGCCAGTAGTATCAAGATCGGAGGTTGGGACAGGGTGTCTCTCAATCAGCCCCAGCATTTT
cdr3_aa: CASSIKIGGWDRVSLNQPQHF

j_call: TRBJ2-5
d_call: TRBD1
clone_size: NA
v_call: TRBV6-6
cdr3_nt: TGTGCCAGCAGTTACTCGGGACAGGGAGAGACCCAGTACTTC
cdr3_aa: CASSYSGQGETQYF

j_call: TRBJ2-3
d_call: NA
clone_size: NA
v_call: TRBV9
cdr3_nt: TGTGCCAGCAGCGTAGGGCCAGCCCCAGATACGCAGTATTTT
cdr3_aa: CASSVGPAPDTQYF

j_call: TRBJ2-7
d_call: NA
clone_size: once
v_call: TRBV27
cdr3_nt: TGTGCCAGCAGTTTATCCCCGGGACACCCGAGGGGCTACGAGCAGTACTTC
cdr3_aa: CASSLSPGHPRGYEQYF

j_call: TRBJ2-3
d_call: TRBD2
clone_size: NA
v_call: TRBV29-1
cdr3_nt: TGCAGCGCCCTCTCTGTGGGGACTAGCGGACCCGTGGGAGATACGCAGTATTTT
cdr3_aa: CSALSVGTSGPVGDTQYF

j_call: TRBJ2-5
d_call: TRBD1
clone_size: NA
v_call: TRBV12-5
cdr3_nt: TGTGCTAGTGGTTCCGGACAGGGGAAAGAGACCCAGTACTTC
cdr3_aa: CASGSGQGKETQYF

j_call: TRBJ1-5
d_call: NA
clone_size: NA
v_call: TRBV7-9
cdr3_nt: TGTGCCAGCAGCGGGGAGGGCAGGGACAATCAGCCCCAGCATTTT
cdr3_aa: CASSGEGRDNQPQHF

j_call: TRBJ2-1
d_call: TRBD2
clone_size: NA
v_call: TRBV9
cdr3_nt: TGTGCCAGCAGCCCCAGCGGGAGTGACTACAATGAGCAGTTCTTC
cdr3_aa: CASSPSGSDYNEQFF

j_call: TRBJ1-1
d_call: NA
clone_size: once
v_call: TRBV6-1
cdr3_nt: TGTGCCAGCACCCCAGGGGACACTGAAGCTTTCTTT
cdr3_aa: CASTPGDTEAFF

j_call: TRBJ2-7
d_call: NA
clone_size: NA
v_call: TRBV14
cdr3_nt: TGTGCCAGCAGCTACGGGGAATCCTACGAGCAGTACTTC
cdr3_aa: CASSYGESYEQYF

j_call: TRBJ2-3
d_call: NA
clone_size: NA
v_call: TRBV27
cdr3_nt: TGTGCCAGCAGTTTGACCGAACTAGCAGCTAGCACAGATACGCAGTATTTT
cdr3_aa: CASSLTELAASTDTQYF

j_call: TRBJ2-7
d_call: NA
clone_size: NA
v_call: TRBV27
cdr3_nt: TGTGCCAGCAGCCAAATGGACCCTTCCGAGCAGTACTTC
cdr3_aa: CASSQMDPSEQYF

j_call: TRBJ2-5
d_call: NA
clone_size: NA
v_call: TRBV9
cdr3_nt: TGTGCCAGCAGCCCCGGCGACATGACCCAAGAGACCCAGTACTTC
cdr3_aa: CASSPGDMTQETQYF

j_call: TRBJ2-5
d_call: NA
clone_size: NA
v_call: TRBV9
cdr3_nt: TGTGCCAGCAGCTCGCCGGGTTCCGGAGGAGAGACCCAGTACTTC
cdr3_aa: CASSSPGSGGETQYF

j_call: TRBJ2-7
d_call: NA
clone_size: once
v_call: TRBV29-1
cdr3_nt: TGCAGCGTTGAAAAGGCCTACGAGCAGTACTTC
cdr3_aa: CSVEKAYEQYF

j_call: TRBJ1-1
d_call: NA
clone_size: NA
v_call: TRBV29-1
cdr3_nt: TGCAGCGTTCCCAGGGGAAGTACTGAAGCTTTCTTT
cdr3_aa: CSVPRGSTEAFF

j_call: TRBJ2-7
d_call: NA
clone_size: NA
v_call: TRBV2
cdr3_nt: TGTGCCAGCAGTGATTGGACCTACGAGCAGTACTTC
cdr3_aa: CASSDWTYEQYF

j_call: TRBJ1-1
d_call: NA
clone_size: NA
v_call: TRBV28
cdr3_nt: TGTGCCAGCGCCCCAAGCCGGGTCCCCTCGGCTTTCTTT
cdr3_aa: CASAPSRVPSAFF

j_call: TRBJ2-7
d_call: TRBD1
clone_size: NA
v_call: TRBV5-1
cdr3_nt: TGCGCCAGCAGCTCCACAGGGGGAGGCGGGCAGTACTTC
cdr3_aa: CASSSTGGGGQYF

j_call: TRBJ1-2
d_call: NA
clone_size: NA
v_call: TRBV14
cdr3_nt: TGTGCCAGCAGCACAGGACATGGCTACACCTTC
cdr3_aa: CASSTGHGYTF

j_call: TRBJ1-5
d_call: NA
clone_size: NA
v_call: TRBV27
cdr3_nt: TGTGCCAGCAGCCATCGGAGTAGCAATCAGCCCCAGCATTTT
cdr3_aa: CASSHRSSNQPQHF

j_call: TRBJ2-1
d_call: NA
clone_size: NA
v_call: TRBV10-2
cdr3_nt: TGCGCCAGCAGTGAGGTGGCAGTTATATTTCTCAATGAGCAGTTCTTC
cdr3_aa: CASSEVAVIFLNEQFF

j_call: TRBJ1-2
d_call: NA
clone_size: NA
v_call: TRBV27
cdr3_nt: TGTGCCAGCAGTTTATACGCCTCGACAGCGGACTATGGCTACACCTTC
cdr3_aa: CASSLYASTADYGYTF

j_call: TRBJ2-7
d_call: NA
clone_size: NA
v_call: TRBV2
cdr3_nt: TGTGCCAGCAGTGAAGCTCCACGGGGGAGCTCCTACGAGCAGTACTTC
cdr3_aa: CASSEAPRGSSYEQYF

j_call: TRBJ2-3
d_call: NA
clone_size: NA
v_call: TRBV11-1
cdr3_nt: TGTGCCAGCAGTTCACCGGGCCCAAGCACAGATACGCAGTATTTT
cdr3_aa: CASSSPGPSTDTQYF

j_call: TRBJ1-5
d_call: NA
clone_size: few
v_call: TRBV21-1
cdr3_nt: TGTGCCAGCTCCAGAATCGATTTTAATCTCAATCAGCCCCAGCATTTT
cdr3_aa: CASSRIDFNLNQPQHF

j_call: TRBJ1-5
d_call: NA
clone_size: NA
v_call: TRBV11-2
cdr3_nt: TGTGCCAGCAGCTTAGCTCCAGAAAAACAGCCCCAGCATTTT
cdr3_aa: CASSLAPEKQPQHF